Listed here is a single TCR beta chain. The repertoire was sequenced with immunoSEQ multiplex PCR; TCRdb's copy has only in-frame clones and lacks some. Of roughly 400,000 clones in the sample, just over 90% were seen once. This entry belongs to a study of blood T cell repertoires in COVID-19. V was pared by 0 bases and J by 7 bases, with 13 bases between. This CDR3 contains 14 residues. Germline V gives CDR1 SGHTA, CDR2 FQGTGA. The sequence was collected from a woman between 40 and 55 years old who had been exposed to COVID-19. Input material: PBMCs or T cells enriched from blood (not recorded which). The rearrangement links TRBV7-3 to TRBJ2-7; possible D gene TRBD1, 5 bases. CDR3 residues: CASSLTSGIGEQYF. CDR3 in DNA: TGTGCCAGCAGCTTAACGTCAGGGATCGGGGAGCAGTACTTC.